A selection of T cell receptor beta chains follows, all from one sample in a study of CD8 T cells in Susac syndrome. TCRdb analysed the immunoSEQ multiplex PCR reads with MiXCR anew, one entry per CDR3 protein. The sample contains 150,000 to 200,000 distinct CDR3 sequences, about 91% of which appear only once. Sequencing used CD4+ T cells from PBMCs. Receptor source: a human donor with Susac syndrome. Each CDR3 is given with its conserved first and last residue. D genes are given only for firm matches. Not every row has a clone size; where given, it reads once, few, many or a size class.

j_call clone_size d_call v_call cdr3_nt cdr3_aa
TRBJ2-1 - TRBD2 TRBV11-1 TGTGCCAGCAGCCCACCGAGGACTAGCGGGAGCCGTAGAGCCTACAATGAGCAGTTCTTC CASSPPRTSGSRRAYNEQFF
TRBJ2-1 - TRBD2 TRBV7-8 TGTGCCAGCAGCTTAGAACTAGCGGGACTTGAGCAGTTCTTC CASSLELAGLEQFF
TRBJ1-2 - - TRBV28 TGTGCCAGCAGTTATCAGGATAACTATGGCTACACCTTC CASSYQDNYGYTF
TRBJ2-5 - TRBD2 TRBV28 TGTGCCAGCAGTCTGACTAGCGCCCTTCAAGAGACCCAGTACTTC CASSLTSALQETQYF
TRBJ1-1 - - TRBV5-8 TGTGCCAGCAGCTTGCGGTCAGCCTTACGAAACACTGAAGCTTTCTTT CASSLRSALRNTEAFF
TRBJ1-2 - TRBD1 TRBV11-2 TGTGCCAGCAGAGACAGGGATAGCGGTGGCTACACCTTC CASRDRDSGGYTF
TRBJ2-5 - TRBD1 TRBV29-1 TGCAGCGTTGTCACAGGGGAAGAGACCCAGTACTTC CSVVTGEETQYF
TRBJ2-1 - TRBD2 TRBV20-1 TGCAGTGCCAAGGGACTAGCGGGAGTGGGGTACAATGAGCAGTTCTTC CSAKGLAGVGYNEQFF
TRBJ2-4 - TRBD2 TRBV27 TGTGCCAGCAGTCGGAGTGGGGGGGAGAGTGTCATTCAGTACTTC CASSRSGGESVIQYF
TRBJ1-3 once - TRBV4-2 TGTGCCAGCAGCCAAGTGGGCACGAGAGGAAACACCATATATTTT CASSQVGTRGNTIYF
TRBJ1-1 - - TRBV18 TGTGCCAGCTCATTCCAAGGGGGCACTGAAGCTTTCTTT CASSFQGGTEAFF
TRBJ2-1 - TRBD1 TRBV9 TGTGCCAGCAGCGGGACAGGGTCCCCCTACAATGAGCAGTTCTTC CASSGTGSPYNEQFF
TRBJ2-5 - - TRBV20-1 TGCAGTGCTAGAGATCGACGGCGGGTTAACCAAGAGACCCAGTACTTC CSARDRRRVNQETQYF
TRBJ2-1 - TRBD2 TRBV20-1 TGCAGTGCTATCTTCGGGACTAATCGGAATGAGCAGTTCTTC CSAIFGTNRNEQFF
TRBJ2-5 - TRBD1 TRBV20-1 TGCAGTGCTAGAGAGACTCCAGGGGGAGCGGAGACCCAGTACTTC CSARETPGGAETQYF
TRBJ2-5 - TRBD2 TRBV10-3 TGTGCCATCTCCCCAGCGGGAGAAGGAGAGACCCAGTACTTC CAISPAGEGETQYF
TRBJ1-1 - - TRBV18 TGTGCCAGCTCACCCAACACTGAAGTTTTCTTT CASSPNTEVFF
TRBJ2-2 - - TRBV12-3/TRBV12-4 TGTGCCAGCAGTCCTCGGGCCGATGTAGGCGGGGAGCTGTTTTTT CASSPRADVGGELFF
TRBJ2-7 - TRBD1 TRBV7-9 TGTGCCAGCAGCACATGGGACAGGGTCTACGAGCAGTACTTC CASSTWDRVYEQYF
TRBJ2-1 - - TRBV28 TGTGCCAGCAGTTGGGGTGTGGATGAGCAGTTCTTC CASSWGVDEQFF
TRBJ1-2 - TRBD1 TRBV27 TGTGCCAGCAGTTCCGGACAGGGTGTTTCTAACTATGGCTACACCTTC CASSSGQGVSNYGYTF
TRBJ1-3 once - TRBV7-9 TGTGCCATGCGACAGAGCTCTGGAAACACCATATATTTT CAMRQSSGNTIYF
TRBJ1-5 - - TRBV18 TGTGCCAGCTCACCTACGACTGGGGGCATGGGCAATCAGCCCCAGCATTTT CASSPTTGGMGNQPQHF
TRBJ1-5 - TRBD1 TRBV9 TGTGCCAGCAGCGTAGAACCAGGGGGTCAGCCCCAGCATTTT CASSVEPGGQPQHF
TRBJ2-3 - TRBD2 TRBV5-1 TGCGCCAGCAGCGCCAGACTAGCGGGGACCCCTAGCACAGATACGCAGTATTTT CASSARLAGTPSTDTQYF
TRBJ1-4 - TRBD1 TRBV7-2 TGTGCCAGCAGAAAAACAGGGGCCGCAACTCCTAATGAAAAACTGTTTTTT CASRKTGAATPNEKLFF
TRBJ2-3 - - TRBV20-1 TGCAGTGCTAGAGATCTCTACCGACCTCCTAGCACAGATACGCAGTATTTT CSARDLYRPPSTDTQYF
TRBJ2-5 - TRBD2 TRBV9 TGTGCCAGCAGCGTAGCCCCCGGGACTAGAAGCGAGACCCAGTACTTC CASSVAPGTRSETQYF
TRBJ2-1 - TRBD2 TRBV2 TGTGCCAGCAGTCCCGGGAGGGGCTACAATGAGCAGTTCTTC CASSPGRGYNEQFF
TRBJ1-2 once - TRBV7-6 TGTGCCAGCAGCCTACTGCCAGGGGATGGCTACACCTTC CASSLLPGDGYTF
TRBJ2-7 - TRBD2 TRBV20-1 TGCAGTGCTAGAGATAGCGCTAGCGGGTCCTACGAGCAGTACTTC CSARDSASGSYEQYF
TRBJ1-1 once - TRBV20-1 TGCAGTGCTAATAGCCCGACGGGGGGGATGAACACTGAAGCTTTCTTT CSANSPTGGMNTEAFF
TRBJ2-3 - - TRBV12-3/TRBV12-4 TGTGCCAGCAGTTCTGGGGCGTCCACTACAGATACGCAGTATTTT CASSSGASTTDTQYF
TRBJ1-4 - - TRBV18 TGTGCCAGCTCACCCCTCGACACGAATGAAAAACTGTTTTTT CASSPLDTNEKLFF
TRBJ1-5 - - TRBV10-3 TGTGCCACCGCCCTGTCGCCGGATAGCAATCAGCCCCAGCATTTT CATALSPDSNQPQHF
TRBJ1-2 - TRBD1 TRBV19 TGTGCCAGTAGTACCGGGACAGACTTAAACTATGGCTACACCTTC CASSTGTDLNYGYTF
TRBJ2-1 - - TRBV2 TGTGCCAGCAGTGAAGGCTACTACAATGAGCAGTTCTTC CASSEGYYNEQFF
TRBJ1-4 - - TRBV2 TGTGCCAGCAGTGACGGGACTACCACTAATGAAAAACTGTTTTTT CASSDGTTTNEKLFF